This T cell receptor (beta chain) was found in a study of blood T cells in healthy people across ages (dated by TCRdb to between 2015 and 2017). For the study in its entirety: In model experiments, roughly one uniquely barcoded TCR beta cDNA molecule per two T cells was captured by template switching. To track age-related changes in TCR beta repertoire diversity, the study relied on deep sequencing normalized with unique cDNA molecular identifiers. The donors were split into four age groups: young (average 16 years), middle-aged (39), aged (62) and long-lived (approximately 80). To avoid experimental bias, donors of different ages were spread randomly across the sequencing lanes. Two additional independent replicas of 1 million unique cDNA reads from the same blood draw were analyzed for two donors (one aged 18 to 30 and one aged 80 or older).

What the authors observed across the whole study: Estimates of total diversity from one million sequenced T cells were regarded as lower bounds and underestimates. As age increased, observed TCR beta diversity per million T cells dropped in a roughly linear way, and a significant reduction was already evident by age about 40. The CMV infection status of donors was not known, potentially confounding age-related changes in expanded clonotypes. The long-lived group showed more naive CD4+ T cells, fewer expanded clones and increased TCR diversity than the aged group, suggesting age selection. Observed TCR beta diversity correlated strongly with the percentage of naive T cells measured by flow cytometry. Conclusive comparison of naive and antigen-experienced compartments was prevented by the profiling of bulk unsorted PBMCs.

The 40 or so donors, aged roughly 6 to 95 years, were systemically healthy Caucasian individuals from Russia. Approximately 9 milliliters of peripheral blood were collected from each donor into EDTA-treated Vacutainer tubes. Ficoll-Paque density-gradient centrifugation was used to isolate PBMCs, with at least 6.5 million per sample. Total RNA, at least 6 micrograms per sample, was extracted from PBMCs with Trizol reagent. Naive CD45RAhigh/CD27high T cell percentages were measured by flow cytometry on a PBMC aliquot from every donor. This clonotype was counted once. It has no known antigen specificity. Nothing much larger sits one base from this clone, and base qualities are not available. A solitary read yields weak support. Receptors were amplified or captured by 5' RACE. Sequencing was carried out with an Illumina HiSeq 2500. A second PCR of about 7 to 12 cycles was performed with a sample-barcoded 5' primer and a J-beta primer mix. A template-switch 5' adaptor carrying 12 random nucleotides introduced a unique molecular identifier onto each TCR beta cDNA molecule. Each sample yielded at least 2.5 million CDR3-containing paired-end reads. First-strand cDNA was synthesized from all RNA with the Mint cDNA synthesis kit, primed by a TRBC-specific oligonucleotide. After uracil-DNA glycosylase treatment, a first 18-cycle PCR used universal primers M1SS and BC2_uni_R on all cDNA. The published analysis was carried out like this. For normalization, 1 million high-quality reads, each with a distinct molecular identifier, were randomly selected from each sample. Instead of being binned into consensus sequences, reads that shared molecular identifiers were thrown out. MiTCR, set to a Q25 quality threshold and the strictest error-elimination algorithm, was used for CDR3 identification, clonotype clustering and error correction. A nonparametric unseen species model with Euler transformation was used to estimate a lower bound on total TCR beta diversity. TCRdb redid the processing of the public reads, applying fastp at Q25 and MiXCR, and retained in-frame beta chains. Merged by CDR3 protein, the rows form single entries marked with the most common genes and DNA. V and J calls and clone size were set by TCRdb, not the authors. The sample records 1.6 million or so distinct CDR3 sequences, roughly 30% of which are singletons. The ten most abundant clones make up around 10% of the sample.

The CDR3 goes from the cysteine to the phenylalanine over 13 residues. Only the CDR3 portion is preserved as DNA: 39 bases, with reading frame beginning at the first base. The germline V gene (reference sequence) supplies CDR1 DFQATT and CDR2 SNEGSKA. Deletion took 2 bases off V and 10 bases off J, with a span of 15 bases between the germline ends. Rearrangement joined TRBV20-1 to TRBJ2-1, with TRBD2 as a weak D call on 7 bases. Sequenced material: blood. This TCR was sampled from a woman aged 30 to 39 in good health. The CDR3 corresponds to CSARMAGASEQFF. The sequenced DNA: TGCAGTGCTAGAATGGCGGGGGCAAGCGAGCAGTTCTTC.